This is a list of T cell receptor beta chains from one sample in a study of blood T cell repertoires in COVID-19. The assay was immunoSEQ multiplex PCR, and TCRdb's table has in-frame clones only and misses some. The table includes fewer than 200,000 clones, 70% to 90% detected once. Input material: peripheral blood. The receptors derive from a man between 50 and 59 years old who had recovered from COVID-19. CDR3s include the opening cysteine and the closing phenylalanine or tryptophan. Each record gives: J gene, clone size, D gene, V gene, CDR3 protein, CDR3 DNA. D genes are given only for firm matches. Not all rows give a size; the values are once, few, many and, for expanded clones, a class.

j_call: TRBJ2-2; clone_size: .; d_call: TRBD2; v_call: TRBV6-6; cdr3_aa: CASSAGRVDTGELFF; cdr3_nt: TGTGCCAGCAGTGCCGGGAGGGTGGACACCGGGGAGCTGTTTTTT
j_call: TRBJ1-4; clone_size: once; d_call: TRBD1; v_call: TRBV10-3; cdr3_aa: CAISENQQGANEKLFF; cdr3_nt: TGTGCCATCAGTGAGAATCAACAGGGGGCTAATGAAAAACTGTTTTTT
j_call: TRBJ2-3; clone_size: .; d_call: TRBD1; v_call: TRBV2; cdr3_aa: CASSVRQGRTDTQYF; cdr3_nt: TGTGCCAGCAGCGTCCGACAGGGGAGGACAGATACGCAGTATTTT
j_call: TRBJ1-5; clone_size: once; d_call: .; v_call: TRBV2; cdr3_aa: CASSAGGPGNQPQHF; cdr3_nt: TGTGCCAGCAGCGCCGGGGGTCCCGGCAATCAGCCCCAGCATTTT
j_call: TRBJ2-5; clone_size: .; d_call: TRBD2; v_call: TRBV23-1; cdr3_aa: CASSHRTSGRSETQYF; cdr3_nt: TGCGCCAGCAGTCATCGGACTAGCGGGAGATCGGAGACCCAGTACTTC
j_call: TRBJ2-2; clone_size: few; d_call: TRBD2; v_call: TRBV5-1; cdr3_aa: CASSSIGTSGRENTGELFF; cdr3_nt: TGCGCCAGCAGCTCTATCGGGACTAGCGGGAGGGAGAACACCGGGGAGCTGTTTTTT
j_call: TRBJ2-3; clone_size: once; d_call: TRBD2; v_call: TRBV6-2/TRBV6-3; cdr3_aa: CASSYPTSGRDTDTQYF; cdr3_nt: TGTGCCAGCAGTTACCCGACTAGCGGAAGAGACACAGATACGCAGTATTTT
j_call: TRBJ2-4; clone_size: .; d_call: TRBD1; v_call: TRBV3-1/TRBV3-2; cdr3_aa: CASRLGQGRAKNIQYF; cdr3_nt: TGTGCCAGCAGGCTCGGACAGGGGCGAGCCAAAAACATTCAGTACTTC
j_call: TRBJ2-1; clone_size: .; d_call: TRBD1; v_call: TRBV2; cdr3_aa: CASRGTGGDYNEQFF; cdr3_nt: TGTGCCAGCAGGGGGACAGGGGGAGACTACAATGAGCAGTTCTTC
j_call: TRBJ2-5; clone_size: .; d_call: TRBD1; v_call: TRBV5-6; cdr3_aa: CASSLVDRGWETQYF; cdr3_nt: TGTGCCAGCAGCTTGGTGGACAGGGGCTGGGAGACCCAGTACTTC
j_call: TRBJ2-3; clone_size: once; d_call: .; v_call: TRBV18; cdr3_aa: CASSPEEGTRLDTQYF; cdr3_nt: TGTGCCAGCTCACCCGAAGAGGGGACAAGGTTAGATACGCAGTATTTT
j_call: TRBJ2-3; clone_size: .; d_call: .; v_call: TRBV23-1; cdr3_aa: CASSLGRYTDTQYF; cdr3_nt: TGCGCCAGCAGTCTTGGCAGGTACACAGATACGCAGTATTTT
j_call: TRBJ1-6; clone_size: .; d_call: TRBD1; v_call: TRBV11-3; cdr3_aa: CASSLDRDRATNSPLHF; cdr3_nt: TGTGCCAGCAGCTTAGATAGAGACAGGGCCACAAATTCACCCCTCCACTTT
j_call: TRBJ2-5; clone_size: .; d_call: TRBD2; v_call: TRBV7-9; cdr3_aa: CASGGWREGRETQYF; cdr3_nt: TGTGCCAGCGGCGGCTGGCGGGAGGGCCGAGAGACCCAGTACTTC
j_call: TRBJ2-3; clone_size: .; d_call: TRBD1; v_call: TRBV3-1/TRBV3-2; cdr3_aa: CASSQSPGQGADTQYF; cdr3_nt: TGTGCCAGCAGCCAATCTCCGGGACAGGGGGCAGATACGCAGTATTTT
j_call: TRBJ1-6; clone_size: once; d_call: .; v_call: TRBV7-2; cdr3_aa: CASSLGGGNRNSPLHF; cdr3_nt: TGTGCCAGCAGCCTCGGGGGGGGCAACAGGAATTCACCCCTCCACTTT
j_call: TRBJ2-7; clone_size: .; d_call: .; v_call: TRBV12-3/TRBV12-4; cdr3_aa: CASSLARNEQYF; cdr3_nt: TGTGCCAGCAGTTTAGCCAGGAACGAGCAGTACTTC
j_call: TRBJ2-5; clone_size: .; d_call: TRBD1; v_call: TRBV7-7; cdr3_aa: CASSTGTGGTETQYF; cdr3_nt: TGTGCCAGCAGCACCGGGACAGGGGGCACTGAGACCCAGTACTTC
j_call: TRBJ1-4; clone_size: .; d_call: .; v_call: TRBV30; cdr3_aa: CAWMRTTNEKLFF; cdr3_nt: TGTGCCTGGATGAGAACAACTAATGAAAAACTGTTTTTT
j_call: TRBJ2-7; clone_size: .; d_call: .; v_call: TRBV28; cdr3_aa: CASSFVQGYEQYF; cdr3_nt: TGTGCCAGCTCGTTTGTTCAGGGGTACGAGCAGTACTTC
j_call: TRBJ2-7; clone_size: once; d_call: .; v_call: TRBV27; cdr3_aa: CASSPGRGGSYEQYF; cdr3_nt: TGTGCCAGCAGTCCTGGACGGGGAGGTTCATACGAGCAGTACTTC
j_call: TRBJ2-3; clone_size: .; d_call: .; v_call: TRBV7-2; cdr3_aa: CASSLGMLVDTQYF; cdr3_nt: TGTGCCAGCAGCTTAGGTATGCTAGTGGATACGCAGTATTTT
j_call: TRBJ1-1; clone_size: few; d_call: .; v_call: TRBV5-4; cdr3_aa: CASSRPGLESDTEAFF; cdr3_nt: TGTGCCAGCAGCCGTCCCGGGTTGGAGAGCGACACTGAAGCTTTCTTT
j_call: TRBJ1-3; clone_size: few; d_call: .; v_call: TRBV5-1; cdr3_aa: CASSSIAGAGNTIYF; cdr3_nt: TGCGCCAGCAGCTCTATCGCGGGAGCTGGAAACACCATATATTTT